This T cell receptor beta chain was captured in a study of CD8 T cells in Susac syndrome. Random hexamers were used to reverse transcribe an amount of roughly 0.45 to 1 ug RNA. TCRdb called the immunoSEQ multiplex PCR reads again in MiXCR, with one record for every CDR3 protein. Of roughly 190,000 distinct CDR3 sequences in the sample, 80% to 95% were seen once. Between the trimmed V and J ends, which lost 8 bases and 5 bases, there was a span of 10 bases. Germline CDR1 is MDHEN and CDR2 is SYDVKM. The CDR3 is 12 residues long. This clonotype showed up just once. The chain combines TRBV28 with TRBJ1-3; perhaps TRBD1 as D (5 bases). This sequence was found in a human donor in good health. The sample taken for sequencing was CD4+ T cells from PBMCs. CDR3 sequence (DNA): TGTGCCAGCGCCGGGGGACGAAACACCATATATTTT. This codes for CASAGGRNTIYF.